These T cell receptor beta chains were read from a single sample in a study of CD8+ T cells in alopecia areata. Method: immunoSEQ multiplex PCR; TCRdb's copy keeps in-frame clones and lacks some. The table has roughly 200,000 clones, 56% seen once. The sequencing input was CD8+ T cells sorted from blood. The receptors derive from a human donor in good health. Each CDR3 is given with its conserved first and last residue. The order of the fields is D gene, clone size, V gene, J gene, CDR3 protein, CDR3 DNA. A D gene is named only where the DNA matches it firmly. Size tells how often a clone was seen (once, few, many) or the class of an expanded clone, and some rows leave it out.

-	-	TRBV9	TRBJ2-3	CASSVVLGDQNTDTQYF	TGTGCCAGCAGCGTAGTCCTCGGGGACCAGAACACAGATACGCAGTATTTT
TRBD1	few	TRBV2	TRBJ2-1	CASSGGTGSYNEQFF	TGTGCCAGCAGCGGGGGGACAGGGTCCTACAATGAGCAGTTCTTC
-	-	TRBV6-5	TRBJ1-1	CASSYYSNTEAFF	TGTGCCAGCAGTTATTATAGCAACACTGAAGCTTTCTTT
TRBD1	-	TRBV13	TRBJ1-2	CASSSTGGQVEDGYTF	TGTGCCAGCAGCTCCACTGGAGGACAGGTTGAGGATGGCTACACCTTC
-	-	TRBV11-2	TRBJ2-5	CASSLNWETQYF	TGTGCCAGCAGCTTAAATTGGGAGACCCAGTACTTC
-	-	TRBV5-1	TRBJ2-7	CASSLAPGPTYEQYF	TGCGCCAGCAGCTTGGCACCGGGGCCAACCTACGAGCAGTACTTC
-	-	TRBV6-5	TRBJ2-5	CASSDSGETQYF	TGTGCCAGCAGTGACTCGGGAGAGACCCAGTACTTC
TRBD1	-	TRBV4-1	TRBJ1-2	CASSQAYRGERGYTF	TGCGCCAGCAGCCAAGCCTACAGGGGCGAGCGTGGCTACACCTTC
-	-	TRBV27	TRBJ2-6	CASSVTGLPGANVLTF	TGTGCCAGCAGTGTAACAGGACTCCCTGGGGCCAACGTCCTGACTTTC
-	-	TRBV4-1	TRBJ2-5	CASSQGPADPGETQYF	TGCGCCAGCAGCCAAGGCCCGGCGGACCCAGGGGAGACCCAGTACTTC
-	-	TRBV5-1	TRBJ2-5	CASSLWEGEETQYF	TGCGCCAGCAGCTTGTGGGAGGGGGAAGAGACCCAGTACTTC
-	-	TRBV30	TRBJ2-3	CAWSPQGLSTDTQYF	TGTGCCTGGAGTCCACAGGGCCTAAGCACAGATACGCAGTATTTT
-	-	TRBV5-6	TRBJ1-6	CASSLVGGYGDSPLHF	TGTGCCAGCAGCTTGGTGGGGGGCTATGGCGATTCACCCCTCCACTTT
TRBD2	few	TRBV9	TRBJ2-5	CASSLGTSAMETQYF	TGTGCCAGCAGCTTAGGAACTAGCGCAATGGAGACCCAGTACTTC